The TCR beta chain under discussion was sequenced for a study of early stage breast cancer tumors. General study findings and limits: In about 90% of the 16 patients, blood comparison separated tumor from normal breast.

To note about this clone: Antigen: not known.

Germline loops: CDR1 MNHEY, CDR2 SMNVEV (reference sequence). The CDR3 is made up of 15 amino acids. J lost 6 bases, V lost 7 bases, and 10 bases had no gene match. The repertoire was sequenced with immunoSEQ multiplex PCR; TCRdb's copy has only in-frame clones and lacks some. The sample consists of more than 15,000 clones, around 83% of them appearing once. The sample consisted of blood. This clonotype was sampled from a person aged 65-85 years with breast cancer. The chain is built from TRBV27 and TRBJ1-5; 9 nucleotides align to TRBD1. In DNA, the CDR3 is TGTGCCAGCAAAACCGGACAGGGGTCGTCTCAGCCCCAGCATTTT. Translation gives CASKTGQGSSQPQHF.